Detailed here is one TCR beta chain. What it binds is unknown. The sample contains more than one DNA sequence encoding this CDR3. This entry is derived from a study of cytomegalovirus exposure and HLA in healthy donors. The PCR made use of 60 Vbeta and 13 Jbeta primers. TCRdb's table, derived via immunoSEQ multiplex PCR, lists solely in-frame clones and lacks some. The data show 150,000 or so clones, 70% to 90% seen once. The CDR3 extends over 12 amino acids. Losses at the gene ends were 4 bases for V and 5 bases for J; bases not matched to a gene: 1. Germline-derived CDR1 and CDR2 are SNHLY and FYNNEI. General study points: Analysis was performed later, and it showed HLA-associated TCR beta chains to be more clonally expanded than equally common others. With DRB1 most and HLA-C fewest, TCR association rates differed between HLA loci in a later analysis.

The origin of this receptor is a man aged 18 to 35 in good health and CMV-seropositive. The material sequenced was PBMCs. The rearrangement joins TRBV2 to TRBJ1-2; 7 bases line up with TRBD1. Written as DNA, the CDR3 is TGTGCCAGCAGTGGGACAGGATATGGCTACACCTTC. Translating gives CASSGTGYGYTF.